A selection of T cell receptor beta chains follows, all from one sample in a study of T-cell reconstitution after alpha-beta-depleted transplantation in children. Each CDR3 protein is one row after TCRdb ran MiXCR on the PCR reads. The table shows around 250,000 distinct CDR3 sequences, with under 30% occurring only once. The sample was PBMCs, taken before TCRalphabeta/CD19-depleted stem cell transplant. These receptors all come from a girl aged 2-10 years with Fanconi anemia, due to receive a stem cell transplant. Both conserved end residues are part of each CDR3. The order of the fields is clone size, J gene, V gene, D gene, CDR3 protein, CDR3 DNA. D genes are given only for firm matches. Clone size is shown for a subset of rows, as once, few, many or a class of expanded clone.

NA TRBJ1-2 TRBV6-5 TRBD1 CASSSYEQGAYGYTF TGTGCCAGCAGTTCCTATGAACAGGGGGCTTATGGCTACACCTTC
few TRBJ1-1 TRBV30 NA CASNPRPLGVNTEAFF TGTGCCTCGAACCCGAGGCCCCTTGGAGTTAACACTGAAGCTTTCTTT
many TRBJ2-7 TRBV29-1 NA CSVNLRDFYEQYF TGCAGCGTTAATCTGCGGGATTTCTACGAGCAGTACTTC
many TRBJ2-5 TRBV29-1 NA CSVTRRETQYF TGCAGCGTGACTCGCCGGGAGACCCAGTACTTC
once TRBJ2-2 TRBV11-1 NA CASSLDRRDGELFF TGTGCCAGCAGCTTAGACCGCCGGGACGGGGAGCTGTTTTTT
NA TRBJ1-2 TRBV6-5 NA CASSYTTNYGYTF TGTGCCAGCAGTTATACTACTAACTATGGCTACACCTTC
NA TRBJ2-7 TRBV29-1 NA CSVEADFSYEQYF TGCAGCGTTGAAGCGGACTTTTCCTACGAGCAGTACTTC
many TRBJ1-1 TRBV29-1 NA CSVGKTGVLTEAFF TGCAGCGTCGGAAAGACAGGAGTTCTCACTGAAGCTTTCTTT
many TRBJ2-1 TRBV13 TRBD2 CASSAFLSWDTTSGDHLHGEQFF TGTGCCAGCAGCGCTTTTCTTTCATGGGATACTACTAGCGGGGACCATCTACATGGTGAGCAGTTCTTC
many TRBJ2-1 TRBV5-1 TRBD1 CASSLVVMGQNLNEQFF TGCGCCAGCAGCTTGGTTGTTATGGGACAGAATCTCAATGAGCAGTTCTTC